This T cell receptor (beta chain) was obtained from a study of blood T cell repertoires in COVID-19. Profiled with immunoSEQ multiplex PCR; TCRdb holds only in-frame clones, not every one. The table lists about 270,000 clones, more than 80% of them singletons, with 2% to 2.5% in the top ten. This CDR3 contains 19 residues. CDR1 and CDR2 from the germline V gene are SGHTA and FQGNSA. V gave up 0 bases and J gave up 0 bases; unmatched junction bases: 13. The rearrangement joins TRBV7-2 to TRBJ2-7, with 8 bases that match TRBD2. The receptor comes from a woman aged 18-30 years who had recovered from COVID-19. Input material: PBMCs or T cells enriched from blood (not recorded which). The CDR3 sequence: CASSLALAGGVGSSYEQYF. CDR3 coding DNA: TGTGCCAGCAGCTTAGCGCTGGCGGGGGGCGTCGGGAGCTCCTACGAGCAGTACTTC.